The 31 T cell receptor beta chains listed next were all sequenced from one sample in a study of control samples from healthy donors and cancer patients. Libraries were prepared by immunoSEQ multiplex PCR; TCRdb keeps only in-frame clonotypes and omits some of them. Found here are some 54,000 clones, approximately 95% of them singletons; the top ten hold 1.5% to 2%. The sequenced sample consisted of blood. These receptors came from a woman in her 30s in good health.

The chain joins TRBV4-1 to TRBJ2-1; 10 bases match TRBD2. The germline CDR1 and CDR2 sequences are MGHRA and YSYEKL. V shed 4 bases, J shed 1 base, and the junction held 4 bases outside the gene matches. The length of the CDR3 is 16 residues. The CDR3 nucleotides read TGCGCCAGCAGCCTATTAGCGGGGGGATCCTACAATGAGCAGTTCTTC. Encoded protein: CASSLLAGGSYNEQFF.

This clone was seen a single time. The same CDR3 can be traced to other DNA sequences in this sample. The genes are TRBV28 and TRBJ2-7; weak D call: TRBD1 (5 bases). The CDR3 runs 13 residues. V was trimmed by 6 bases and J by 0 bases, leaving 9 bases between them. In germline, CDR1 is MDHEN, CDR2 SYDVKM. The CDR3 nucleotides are TGTGCCAGCAGCCCGACAGTCTCCTACGAGCAGTACTTC. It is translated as CASSPTVSYEQYF.

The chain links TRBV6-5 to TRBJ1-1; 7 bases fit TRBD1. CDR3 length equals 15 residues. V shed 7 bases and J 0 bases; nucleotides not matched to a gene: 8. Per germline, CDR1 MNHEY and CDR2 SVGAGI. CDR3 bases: TGTGCCAGCACCGGGACAGCATCCTTGAACACTGAAGCTTTCTTT. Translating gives CASTGTASLNTEAFF.

CDR3 in amino acids: CASSRQGKTGELFF. In DNA form, the CDR3 reads TGTGCCAGCAGTCGACAGGGGAAGACCGGGGAGCTGTTTTTT. The rearrangement joins TRBV6-5 to TRBJ2-2; 8 nucleotides agree with TRBD1. Germline lookup yields CDR1 MNHEY and CDR2 SVGAGI. After removal of 5 bases from V and 5 bases from J, the junction contained 4 bases not matched to a gene. The CDR3 is made up of 14 amino acids.

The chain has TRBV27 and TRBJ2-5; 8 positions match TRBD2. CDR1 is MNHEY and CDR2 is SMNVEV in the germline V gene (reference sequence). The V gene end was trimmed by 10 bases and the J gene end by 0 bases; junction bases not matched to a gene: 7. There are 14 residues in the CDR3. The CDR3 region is CATSKREYQETQYF. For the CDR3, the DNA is TGTGCCACCTCCAAGCGGGAGTACCAAGAGACCCAGTACTTC.

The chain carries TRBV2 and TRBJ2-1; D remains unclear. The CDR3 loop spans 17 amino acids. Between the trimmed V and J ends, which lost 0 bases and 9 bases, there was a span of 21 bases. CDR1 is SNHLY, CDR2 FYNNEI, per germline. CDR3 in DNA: TGTGCCAGCAGTGAAGCTCCAGGCCCCATTGTATTTGGTGAGCAGTTCTTC. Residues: CASSEAPGPIVFGEQFF.

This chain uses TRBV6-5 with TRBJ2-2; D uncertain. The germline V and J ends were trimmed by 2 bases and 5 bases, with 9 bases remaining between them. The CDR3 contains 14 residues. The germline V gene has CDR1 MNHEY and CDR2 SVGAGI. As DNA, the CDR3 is TGTGCCAGCAGTTACGAGGCATCGACCGGGGAGCTGTTTTTT. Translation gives CASSYEASTGELFF.

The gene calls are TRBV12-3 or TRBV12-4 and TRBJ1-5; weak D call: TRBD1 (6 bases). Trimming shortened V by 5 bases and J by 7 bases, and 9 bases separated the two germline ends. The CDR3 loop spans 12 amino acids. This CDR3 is CASSTQGQPQHF. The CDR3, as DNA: TGTGCCAGCAGTACACAGGGACAGCCCCAGCATTTT.

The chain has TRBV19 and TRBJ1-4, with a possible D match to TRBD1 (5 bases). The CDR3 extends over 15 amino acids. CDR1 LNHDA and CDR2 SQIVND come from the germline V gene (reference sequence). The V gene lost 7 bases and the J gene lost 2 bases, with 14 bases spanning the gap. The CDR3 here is CASNTEGSTNEKLFF. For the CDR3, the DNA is TGTGCCAGTAATACCGAGGGGTCGACTAATGAAAAACTGTTTTTT.

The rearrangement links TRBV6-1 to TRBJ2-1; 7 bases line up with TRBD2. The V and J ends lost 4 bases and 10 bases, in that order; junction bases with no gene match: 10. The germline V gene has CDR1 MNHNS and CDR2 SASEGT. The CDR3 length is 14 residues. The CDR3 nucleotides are TGTGCCAGCAGTGTAGCGCGGGAGTGGTACGAGCAGTTCTTC. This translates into CASSVAREWYEQFF.

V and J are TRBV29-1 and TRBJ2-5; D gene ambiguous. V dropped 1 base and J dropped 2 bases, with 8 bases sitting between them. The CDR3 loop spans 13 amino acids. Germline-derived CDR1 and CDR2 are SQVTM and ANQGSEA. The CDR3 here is CSVEVGIQETQYF. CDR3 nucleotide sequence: TGCAGCGTTGAAGTGGGAATTCAAGAGACCCAGTACTTC.

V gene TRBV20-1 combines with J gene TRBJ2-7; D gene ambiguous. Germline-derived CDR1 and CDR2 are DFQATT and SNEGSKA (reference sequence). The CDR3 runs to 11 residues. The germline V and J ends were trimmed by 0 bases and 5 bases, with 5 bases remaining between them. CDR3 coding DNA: TGCAGTGCTAGAGAGGTGGACGAGCAGTACTTC. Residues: CSAREVDEQYF.

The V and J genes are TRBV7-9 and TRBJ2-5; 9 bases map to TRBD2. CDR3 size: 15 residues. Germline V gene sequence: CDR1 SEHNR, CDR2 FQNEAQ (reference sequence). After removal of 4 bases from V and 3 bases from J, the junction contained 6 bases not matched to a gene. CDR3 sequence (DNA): TGTGCCAGCAGCTCGGGTCCTAGCGGGGAAGAGACCCAGTACTTC. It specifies CASSSGPSGEETQYF. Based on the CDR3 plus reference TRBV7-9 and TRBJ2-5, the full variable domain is DTGVSQNPRHKITKRGQNVTFRCDPISEHNRLYWYRQTLGQGPEFLTYFQNEAQLEKSRLLSDRFSAERPKGSFSTLEIQRTEQGDSAMYLCASSSGPSGEETQYFGPGTRLLVL.

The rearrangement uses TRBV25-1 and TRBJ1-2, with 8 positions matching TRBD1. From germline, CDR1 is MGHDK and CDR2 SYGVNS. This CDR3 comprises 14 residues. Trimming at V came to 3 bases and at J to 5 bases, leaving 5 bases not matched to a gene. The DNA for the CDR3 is TGTGCCAGCAGTGAGGGGACAGGCGTTTATGGCTACACCTTC. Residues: CASSEGTGVYGYTF.

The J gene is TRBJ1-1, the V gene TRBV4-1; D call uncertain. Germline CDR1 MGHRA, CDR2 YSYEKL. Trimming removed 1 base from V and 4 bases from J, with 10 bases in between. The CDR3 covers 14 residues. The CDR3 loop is CASSQATGPTEAFF. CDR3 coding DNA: TGCGCCAGCAGCCAAGCTACCGGGCCCACTGAAGCTTTCTTT.

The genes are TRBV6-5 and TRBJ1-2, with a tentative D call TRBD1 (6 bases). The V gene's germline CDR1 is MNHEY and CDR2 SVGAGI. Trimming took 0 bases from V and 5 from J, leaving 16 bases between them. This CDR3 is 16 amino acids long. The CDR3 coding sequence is TGTGCCAGCAGTTACTCGATCCGGACAGCCTATTATGGCTACACCTTC. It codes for CASSYSIRTAYYGYTF.

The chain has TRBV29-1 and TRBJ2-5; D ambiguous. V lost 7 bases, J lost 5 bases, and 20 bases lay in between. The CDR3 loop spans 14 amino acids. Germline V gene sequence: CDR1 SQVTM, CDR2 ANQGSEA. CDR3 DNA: TGCAGCGCCGCAAAGCTGGCTGCCGGGGAGACCCAGTACTTC. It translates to CSAAKLAAGETQYF.

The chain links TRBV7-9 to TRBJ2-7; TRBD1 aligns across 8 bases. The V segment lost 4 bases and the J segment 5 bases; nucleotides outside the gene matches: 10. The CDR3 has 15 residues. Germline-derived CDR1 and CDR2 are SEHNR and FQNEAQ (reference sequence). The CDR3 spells CASSWMTGDRNEQYF. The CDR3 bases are TGTGCCAGCAGCTGGATGACAGGGGATCGGAACGAGCAGTACTTC. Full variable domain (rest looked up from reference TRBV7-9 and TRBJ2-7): DTGVSQNPRHKITKRGQNVTFRCDPISEHNRLYWYRQTLGQGPEFLTYFQNEAQLEKSRLLSDRFSAERPKGSFSTLEIQRTEQGDSAMYLCASSWMTGDRNEQYFGPGTRLTVT.

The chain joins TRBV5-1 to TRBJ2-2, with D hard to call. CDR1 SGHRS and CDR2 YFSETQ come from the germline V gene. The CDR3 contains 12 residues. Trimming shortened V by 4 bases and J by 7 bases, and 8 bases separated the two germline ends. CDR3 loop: CASSNSVGELFF. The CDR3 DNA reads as TGCGCCAGCAGCAATTCAGTCGGGGAGCTGTTTTTT.

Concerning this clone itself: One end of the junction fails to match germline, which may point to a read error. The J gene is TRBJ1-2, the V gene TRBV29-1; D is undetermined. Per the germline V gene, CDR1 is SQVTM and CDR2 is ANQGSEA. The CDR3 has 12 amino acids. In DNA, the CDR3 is TGCAGCGTTGACAAGGGAAACTATGGCTGCACCTTC. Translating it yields CSVDKGNYGCTF.

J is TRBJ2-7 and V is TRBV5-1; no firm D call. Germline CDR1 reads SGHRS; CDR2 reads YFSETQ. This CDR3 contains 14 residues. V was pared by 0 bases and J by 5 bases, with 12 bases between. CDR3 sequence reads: CASSLGGVVDEQYF. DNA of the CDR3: TGCGCCAGCAGCTTGGGGGGTGTAGTCGACGAGCAGTACTTC.

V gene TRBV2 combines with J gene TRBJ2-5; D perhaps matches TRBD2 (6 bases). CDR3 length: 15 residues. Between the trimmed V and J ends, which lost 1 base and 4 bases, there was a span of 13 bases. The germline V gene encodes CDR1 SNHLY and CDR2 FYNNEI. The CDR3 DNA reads TGTGCCAGCAGTGAAGGGTGGGAGGCGGGAGAGACCCAGTACTTC. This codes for CASSEGWEAGETQYF. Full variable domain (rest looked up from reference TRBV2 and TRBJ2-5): EPEVTQTPSHQVTQMGQEVILRCVPISNHLYFYWYRQILGQKVEFLVSFYNNEISEKSEIFDDQFSVERPDGSNFTLKIRSTKLEDSAMYFCASSEGWEAGETQYFGPGTRLLVL.

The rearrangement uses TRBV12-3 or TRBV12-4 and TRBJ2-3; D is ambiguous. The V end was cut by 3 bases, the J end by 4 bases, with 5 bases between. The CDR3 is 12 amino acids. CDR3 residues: CASSLTSDTQYF. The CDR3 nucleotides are TGTGCCAGCAGTTTGACGTCAGATACGCAGTATTTT.

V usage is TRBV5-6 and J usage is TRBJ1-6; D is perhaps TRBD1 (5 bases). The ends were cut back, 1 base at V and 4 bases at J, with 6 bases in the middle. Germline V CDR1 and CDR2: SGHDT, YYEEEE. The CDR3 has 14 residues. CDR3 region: CASSLQGYNSPLHF. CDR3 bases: TGTGCCAGCAGCTTGCAGGGTTATAATTCACCCCTCCACTTT.

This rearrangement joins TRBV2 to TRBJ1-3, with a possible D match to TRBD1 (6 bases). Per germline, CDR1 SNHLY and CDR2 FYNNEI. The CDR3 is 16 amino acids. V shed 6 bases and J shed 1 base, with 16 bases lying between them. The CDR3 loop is CASSDRTGRSGNTIYF. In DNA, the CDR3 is TGTGCCAGCAGCGACAGAACAGGGCGATCTGGAAACACCATATATTTT.

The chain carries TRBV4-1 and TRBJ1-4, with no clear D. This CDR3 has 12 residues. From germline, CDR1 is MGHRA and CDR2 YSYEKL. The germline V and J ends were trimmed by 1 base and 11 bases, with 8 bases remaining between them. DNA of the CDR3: TGCGCCAGCAGCCAAGCGGGCGGTAAACTGTTTTTT. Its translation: CASSQAGGKLFF.

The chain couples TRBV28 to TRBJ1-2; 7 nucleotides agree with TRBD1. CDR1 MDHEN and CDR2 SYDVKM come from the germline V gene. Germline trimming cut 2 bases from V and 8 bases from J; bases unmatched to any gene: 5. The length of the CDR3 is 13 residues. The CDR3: CASSLGGQIGYTF. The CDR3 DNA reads TGTGCCAGCAGTTTAGGGGGACAGATCGGCTACACCTTC.

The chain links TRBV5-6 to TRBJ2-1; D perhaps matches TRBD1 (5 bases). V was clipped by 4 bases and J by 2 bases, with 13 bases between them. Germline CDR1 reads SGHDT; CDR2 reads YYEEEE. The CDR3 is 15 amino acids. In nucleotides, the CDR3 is TGTGCCAGCAGCCTCTGGACAAAAACCTACAATGAGCAGTTCTTC. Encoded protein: CASSLWTKTYNEQFF.

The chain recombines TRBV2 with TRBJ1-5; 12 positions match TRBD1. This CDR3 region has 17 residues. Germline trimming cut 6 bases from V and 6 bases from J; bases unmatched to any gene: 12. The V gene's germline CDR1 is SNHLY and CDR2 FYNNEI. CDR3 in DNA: TGTGCCAGCAGGAGGGACAGGGGGCGCGAAATGGGTCAGCCCCAGCATTTT. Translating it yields CASRRDRGREMGQPQHF.

As DNA, the CDR3 is TGTGCCAGTAGTATTAGGGCGGCAGGCGAGCAGTACTTC. Protein sequence: CASSIRAAGEQYF. This chain joins TRBV19 and TRBJ2-7, with no clear D. Germline assignment: CDR1 LNHDA and CDR2 SQIVND (reference sequence). CDR3 size: 13 residues. Trimming removed 3 bases at V and 6 bases at J, with 12 bases between.

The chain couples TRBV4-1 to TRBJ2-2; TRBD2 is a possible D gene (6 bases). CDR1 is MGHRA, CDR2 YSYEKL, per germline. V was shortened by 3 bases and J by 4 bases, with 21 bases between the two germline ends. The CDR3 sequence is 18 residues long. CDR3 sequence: CASSHVESPWRGTGELFF. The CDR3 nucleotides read TGCGCCAGCAGCCATGTGGAGAGCCCCTGGCGGGGCACCGGGGAGCTGTTTTTT.